Included here is one T cell receptor (beta chain) sequence, with context. An end of the junction does not agree with germline; a read error may underlie this. In germline, CDR1 is ENHRY, CDR2 SYGVKD. The CDR3 sequence is 14 residues long. Approximately 32,000 T cell genomes, or about 290 ng DNA, went into unsorted PBMC replicate PCRs. Generated by immunoSEQ multiplex PCR, the TCRdb table keeps only in-frame clones and is missing some. Of hundreds of thousands of clones listed, around 79% were seen once; the top ten hold under 15%. This sample was taken from a study of shared clonotypes between healthy human individuals. The donor population consisted of healthy HIV-negative adults with no recent acute infections or vaccinations. Each donor was a Caucasian adult residing in Nashville, Tennessee.

The sample comprised PBMCs. This receptor was obtained from a woman in her thirties or forties in good health. Some clones in this sample may be carry-over from other donors' samples. This chain joins TRBV10-3 and TRBJ2-1; 7 bases fit TRBD2. The CDR3 reads CSISEFGGSNEQFF. The CDR3 nucleotides are TGTTCCATCAGTGAGTTCGGCGGGAGCAATGAGCAGTTCTTC.